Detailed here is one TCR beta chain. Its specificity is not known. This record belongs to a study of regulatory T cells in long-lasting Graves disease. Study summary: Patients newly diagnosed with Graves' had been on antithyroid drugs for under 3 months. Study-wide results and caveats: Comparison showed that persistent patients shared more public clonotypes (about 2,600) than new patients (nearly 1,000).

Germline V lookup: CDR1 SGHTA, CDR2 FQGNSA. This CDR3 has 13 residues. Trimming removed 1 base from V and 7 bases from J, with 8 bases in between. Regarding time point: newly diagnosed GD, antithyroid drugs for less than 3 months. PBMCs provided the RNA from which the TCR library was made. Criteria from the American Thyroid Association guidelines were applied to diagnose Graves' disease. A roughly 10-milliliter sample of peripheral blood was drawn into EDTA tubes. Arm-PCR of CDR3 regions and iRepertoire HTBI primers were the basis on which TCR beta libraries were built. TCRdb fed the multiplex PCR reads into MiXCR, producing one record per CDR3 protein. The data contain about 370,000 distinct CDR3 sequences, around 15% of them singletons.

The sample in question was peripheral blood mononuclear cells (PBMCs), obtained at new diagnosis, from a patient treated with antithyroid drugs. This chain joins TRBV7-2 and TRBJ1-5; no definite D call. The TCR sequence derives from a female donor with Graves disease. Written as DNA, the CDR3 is TGTGCCAGCAGCTTAGACGCAGTACAGCCCCAGCATTTT. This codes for CASSLDAVQPQHF.